This T cell receptor (beta chain) was sequenced for a study of CD8+ T cells in alopecia areata. cDNA reverse transcribed from extracted RNA served as the sequencing template. Repertoires were generated with immunoSEQ multiplex PCR, while TCRdb's copy carries only in-frame clones and drops some. The sample lists 150,000 to 200,000 clones; 50% to 75% were seen once. The germline V gene encodes CDR1 SGHRS and CDR2 YFSETQ. The V end lost 0 bases, the J end lost 0 bases, and 10 bases lay between the germline ends. CDR3 size: 15 residues. Sequenced here: CD4+ T cells sorted from blood, sampled at week 0. The source is a human donor with alopecia areata. The chain recombines TRBV5-1 with TRBJ2-7; D is unclear. The CDR3 reads CASSLDSFSSYEQYF. The CDR3 bases are TGCGCCAGCAGCTTGGACAGTTTTAGCTCCTACGAGCAGTACTTC.